This T cell receptor (beta chain) was documented in a study of blood T cells in healthy people across ages. The CDR3 runs to 19 residues. J was trimmed by 3 bases and V by 4 bases; bases with no gene match: 11. Germline CDR1 is MGHRA and CDR2 is YSYEKL. Primed by a sample-barcoded 5' primer and a J-beta primer mix, a second PCR proceeded for about 6 to 11 cycles. TCRdb itself ran the 5' RACE reads through MiXCR, one entry per CDR3 protein. The data show 790,000 or so distinct CDR3 sequences, with about 61% seen just once and roughly 24% held by the top ten. This rearrangement joins TRBV4-1 to TRBJ2-4; TRBD2 matches 14 bases. The sequenced material came from blood. The TCR sequence derives from a man in his forties in good health. The CDR3 DNA is TGCGCCAGCAGCCCCCCAGGGACTAGCGGGAGCCTTGGCAAAAACATTCAGTACTTC. It codes for CASSPPGTSGSLGKNIQYF.